This T cell receptor beta chain was captured in a study of shared clonotypes between healthy human individuals. Overall study context: Aged between 18 and 49, the donors were a couple of women and a few men. General study findings and limits: Among a few donors, roughly 5.5% of naive CD4 clonotypes were found in common. Relative to memory subsets, naive subsets generally showed larger estimated richness. Sample collection involved blood only; tissue repertoires are likely different.

V was pared by 2 bases and J by 3 bases, with 4 bases of the junction left unmatched. Germline-derived CDR1 and CDR2 are MNHNS and SASEGT. The CDR3 runs 15 residues. The naive CD8 fraction comprised CD45RO-negative cells positively selected for CCR7 and excluded terminally differentiated effector memory CD45RA+ cells. Profiled with immunoSEQ multiplex PCR; TCRdb holds only in-frame clones, not every one. The sample has approximately 2,000,000 clones, roughly 93% seen once. Comment on this clone: The antigen remains undetermined.

The V call is TRBV6-1, the J call TRBJ2-1; 7 positions match TRBD1. The specimen was naive CD8+ T cells from PBMCs. This TCR came from a man between 18 and 35 years old in good health. Some clones in this sample may be carry-over from other donors' samples. DNA for the CDR3: TGTGCCAGCAGTGAATACAGGGGATACTACAATGAGCAGTTCTTC. Protein sequence: CASSEYRGYYNEQFF.